This passage covers 30 T cell receptor beta chains from one sample sequenced in a study of molecular identifiers for immune sequencing clone quantification. TCRdb passed the PCR reads through MiXCR, listing each CDR3 protein once. Of roughly 630,000 distinct CDR3 sequences listed, 25% were seen once; the top ten hold 0.7% to 0.95%. The sequenced material came from naive CD8+ T cells from blood, with Jurkat cell RNA spiked in. The sample's subset: FACS-sorted CD8+CD4-CCR7+CD45RA+ naive T cells. Receptor source: a human donor in good health. Some libraries in this study had Jurkat cell RNA spiked in.

The chain employs TRBV9 and TRBJ2-7, with a weak D call TRBD2 (6 bases). Germline CDR1 SGDLS, CDR2 YYNGEE. The V end was cut by 3 bases, the J end by 4 bases, with 17 bases between. The CDR3 loop spans 15 amino acids. CDR3 bases: TGTGCCAGCAGCGCATCCGGGACTGCAGATTACGAGCAGTACTTC. Translating it yields CASSASGTADYEQYF. The full variable domain, its missing parts supplied by reference TRBV9 and TRBJ2-7, is DSGVTQTPKHLITATGQRVTLRCSPRSGDLSVYWYQQSLDQGLQFLIQYYNGEERAKGNILERFSAQQFPDLHSELNLSSLELGDSALYFCASSASGTADYEQYFGPGTRLTVT.

As concerns this clonotype: A junction boundary mismatches the germline segment, possibly from a read error. This chain joins TRBV7-3 and TRBJ2-2; D is ambiguous. The CDR3 is 14 residues long. Per the germline V gene, CDR1 is SGHTA and CDR2 is FQGTGA. DNA of the CDR3: TGTGCCAGCAACTTAAACGGAACCCCCGGGGAGCTGTTTTTT. It translates to CASNLNGTPGELFF.

Many counts were recorded for this clonotype. The gene calls are TRBV6-2 or TRBV6-3 and TRBJ1-1, with D hard to call. This CDR3 has 12 residues. The germline V gene encodes CDR1 MNHEY and CDR2 SVGEGT. Trimming stripped 5 bases from V and 5 bases from J, with 9 bases between. CDR3 coding DNA: TGTGCCAGCAGTGAACTTGTTACTGAAGCTTTCTTT. It encodes CASSELVTEAFF.

About this clonotype itself: The CDR3 ends on some other residue instead of the conserved phenylalanine or tryptophan, so this is likely a read error. The chain employs TRBV19 and TRBJ1-5, with D possibly matching TRBD1 (5 bases). The length of the CDR3 is 16 residues. With 11 bases removed from V and 0 bases from J, the gap between germline ends came to 20 bases. Germline values: CDR1 LNHDA, CDR2 SQIVND (reference sequence). The DNA for the CDR3 is TGTGCCGGTAAGTTTGGGACGGATTATAGCAATCAGCCCCAGCATTGT. Translated, it gives CAGKFGTDYSNQPQHC.

As concerns this clonotype: Since a much larger clone is just one base distant, this may be a read error. The chain links TRBV9 to TRBJ2-3; 11 bases are a match to TRBD2. The V and J ends lost 2 bases and 4 bases, in that order; junction bases with no gene match: 6. Per germline, CDR1 SGDLS and CDR2 YYNGEE. The CDR3 spans 16 residues. CDR3 nucleotide sequence: TGTGCCAGCAGCGTCGGACCGGGACTAGCGGCAGATACGCAGTATTTT. Amino acid sequence: CASSVGPGLAADTQYF.

This clonotype appeared many times. This chain connects TRBV20-1 to TRBJ2-7; TRBD1 is a possible D gene (5 bases). The V gene's germline CDR1 is DFQATT and CDR2 SNEGSKA (reference sequence). This CDR3 contains 13 residues. V was clipped by 4 bases and J by 4 bases, with 14 bases between them. The CDR3: CSAKDPDNYEQYF. In nucleotides, the CDR3 is TGCAGTGCTAAGGATCCGGACAATTACGAGCAGTACTTC.

This clonotype came up a few times. J is TRBJ2-3 and V is TRBV24-1; D is ambiguous. Germline loops: CDR1 KGHDR, CDR2 SFDVKD. This CDR3 is 10 amino acids long. Trimming stripped 10 bases from V and 1 base from J, with 2 bases between. CDR3 sequence: CATCTDTQYF. The DNA of the CDR3 is TGTGCCACGTGCACAGATACGCAGTATTTT.

This clonotype was counted many times. The chain joins TRBV16 to TRBJ2-3; maybe TRBD1 (5 bases). The V end lost 0 bases, the J end lost 5 bases, and 12 bases lay between the germline ends. Germline V gives CDR1 KGHSY, CDR2 FQNENV. The CDR3 spans 15 residues. This CDR3 reads CASSQSRQLLDTQYF. In nucleotides, the CDR3 is TGTGCCAGCAGCCAATCACGACAGTTACTAGATACGCAGTATTTT.

The rearrangement joins TRBV6-2 or TRBV6-3 to TRBJ1-1, with D unclear. The CDR3 contains 15 residues. V lost 6 bases to trimming and J lost 4 bases, with 18 bases between them. In germline, CDR1 is MNHEY, CDR2 SVGEGT. This CDR3 is CASRTVGHQITEAFF. Written as DNA, the CDR3 is TGTGCCAGCAGAACCGTCGGGCACCAGATCACTGAAGCTTTCTTT.

Of note for this clonotype: A much bigger clone sits one base away, suggesting this may be a read error. The CDR3 sequence: CASGLARQGVFYTF. DNA for the CDR3: TGTGCCAGCGGCTTAGCGAGGCAGGGAGTTTTCTACACCTTC. V is TRBV7-9 and J is TRBJ1-2, with D perhaps TRBD1 (5 bases). The CDR3 is 14 residues long. Germline CDR1 and CDR2: SEHNR and FQNEAQ (reference sequence).

This clonotype was observed at least ten times. This rearrangement joins TRBV4-3 to TRBJ1-2; D not resolved. V was cut by 0 bases and J by 3 bases, with 8 bases left in between. The CDR3 totals 14 residues. In germline, CDR1 is LGHNA, CDR2 YSLEER. The CDR3 coding sequence is TGCGCCAGCAGCCAAGAGAAAGAATACTATGGCTACACCTTC. Translation gives CASSQEKEYYGYTF.

This clonotype was counted a few times. The chain combines TRBV30 with TRBJ1-2; 9 bases fit TRBD1. The CDR3 contains 16 residues. With 2 bases clipped from V and 5 bases from J, the junction kept 12 bases outside the gene matches. Germline V gene lookup returns CDR1 GTSNPN and CDR2 SVGIG (reference sequence). The CDR3 loop is CAWSTTTGQGAYGYTF. CDR3 coding DNA: TGTGCCTGGAGTACTACAACGGGACAGGGAGCGTATGGCTACACCTTC.

The chain joins TRBV13 to TRBJ2-7; 7 nucleotides align to TRBD1. V shed 0 bases, J shed 3 bases, and the junction held 11 bases outside the gene matches. Per germline, CDR1 PRHDT and CDR2 FYEKMQ (reference sequence). The CDR3 is made up of 17 amino acids. The CDR3 reads CASSLGLGQGDFYEQYF. As DNA, the CDR3 is TGTGCCAGCAGCTTAGGCCTAGGCCAGGGGGATTTCTACGAGCAGTACTTC.

The chain recombines TRBV12-3 or TRBV12-4 with TRBJ2-7; D gene unclear. This CDR3 comprises 14 residues. Between the trimmed V and J ends, which lost 5 bases and 5 bases, there was a span of 16 bases. CDR3 region: CASSPWAGRNEQYF. CDR3 bases: TGTGCCAGCAGTCCTTGGGCCGGAAGAAACGAGCAGTACTTC.

Concerning this clonotype itself: This may be a read error: a much more frequent sequence differs by one nucleotide. The chain uses TRBV29-1 and TRBJ2-3; TRBD2 agrees at 14 bases. The CDR3 runs 17 residues. Germline V CDR1 and CDR2: SQVTM, ANQGSEA. CDR3 sequence (DNA): TGCAGCGTTGATTTTGTGGGACTAGCGGGAGTTAAAGATTCGCAGTATTTT. Its translation: CSVDFVGLAGVKDSQYF.

This clonotype was found many times. The chain joins TRBV11-2 to TRBJ1-4; D might be TRBD1 (5 bases). CDR1 SGHAT and CDR2 FQNNGV come from the germline V gene. Trimming removed 5 bases at V and 8 bases at J, with 18 bases between. The CDR3 contains 15 residues. The CDR3 is CASSPMDDSGEKLFF. CDR3 bases: TGTGCCAGCAGCCCGATGGACGACAGTGGCGAAAAACTGTTTTTT.

This clonotype has only a few counts. This chain joins TRBV7-9 and TRBJ2-1; the match to TRBD1 covers 8 bases. This CDR3 spans 15 amino acids. Germline-derived CDR1 and CDR2 are SEHNR and FQNEAQ (reference sequence). With 10 bases clipped from V and 3 bases from J, the junction kept 11 bases outside the gene matches. Written as DNA, the CDR3 is TGTGCCATAGGGACAGGCCCCGGGGGCTACAATGAGCAGTTCTTC. It translates to CAIGTGPGGYNEQFF. Together with reference TRBV7-9 and TRBJ2-1, the CDR3 gives the full variable domain: DTGVSQNPRHKITKRGQNVTFRCDPISEHNRLYWYRQTLGQGPEFLTYFQNEAQLEKSRLLSDRFSAERPKGSFSTLEIQRTEQGDSAMYLCAIGTGPGGYNEQFFGPGTRLTVL.

The sample holds many counts of this clonotype. The rearrangement joins TRBV11-2 to TRBJ2-3; TRBD2 agrees at 10 bases. CDR1 and CDR2 from the germline V gene are SGHAT and FQNNGV. This CDR3 is built from 19 residues. V trimming: 2 bases; J trimming: 4 bases; junction bases outside the gene matches: 15. CDR3 sequence reads: CASSLSAALAGEVSDTQYF. CDR3 nucleotides: TGTGCCAGCAGCTTATCGGCAGCTCTAGCGGGAGAGGTGTCAGATACGCAGTATTTT.

J is TRBJ1-1 and V is TRBV10-3; a weak D match, TRBD1 (6 bases). The germline CDR1 and CDR2 sequences are ENHRY and SYGVKD. V shed 2 bases and J shed 5 bases, with 15 bases lying between them. The CDR3 contains 15 residues. CDR3 in amino acids: CAISEPWRGKTEAFF. The CDR3 nucleotides read TGTGCCATCAGTGAGCCGTGGAGGGGGAAGACTGAAGCTTTCTTT.

As concerns this clonotype: The conserved closing phenylalanine or tryptophan is absent in this CDR3, likely reflecting a read error. The CDR3 region has the DNA TGTGCCAGCAGACGACTAGCGGGGGAGATCCAAGAGACCCAGTACTCC. It yields the protein CASRRLAGEIQETQYS. The rearrangement joins TRBV6-2 or TRBV6-3 to TRBJ2-5; 12 nucleotides match TRBD2. In germline, CDR1 is MNHEY, CDR2 SVGEGT. V lost 6 bases and J lost 1; bases outside the gene matches: 6. This CDR3 is 16 amino acids long.

Details on this clonotype: A much bigger clone sits one base away, suggesting this may be a read error. This CDR3 fails to terminate in the conserved phenylalanine or tryptophan, so it likely reflects a read error. This sequence joins TRBV7-9 and TRBJ1-1; D remains ambiguous. The CDR3 runs 15 residues. The V and J ends lost 1 base and 6 bases respectively, with 15 bases between them. Germline values: CDR1 SEHNR, CDR2 FQNEAQ (reference sequence). The CDR3 loop reads CASSLEPAYSSEAFL. The DNA for the CDR3 is TGTGCCAGCAGCTTAGAGCCAGCCTACAGTTCTGAAGCTTTCCTT.

This clonotype occurred many times. The V and J genes are TRBV3-1 and TRBJ2-4, with 7 bases that match TRBD1. The CDR3 has 17 amino acids. Germline V gene sequence: CDR1 LGHDT, CDR2 YNNKEL (reference sequence). V lost 0 bases to trimming and J lost 3 bases; unmatched junction nucleotides: 8. For the CDR3, the DNA is TGTGCCAGCAGCCAAGACCCAAATTGGACAGGCAAAAACATTCAGTACTTC. Encoded protein: CASSQDPNWTGKNIQYF.

To note about this clonotype: One end of the junction does not line up with germline, which may come from a read error. This chain connects TRBV6-2 or TRBV6-3 to TRBJ2-7; weak D call: TRBD2 (6 bases). Germline values: CDR1 MNHEY, CDR2 SVGEGT. The length of the CDR3 is 14 residues. The CDR3 region has the DNA TGTGCCAGCAGTTACGCCGCAGGGTGGAGGGAGCATTACTTC. This sequence encodes CASSYAAGWREHYF.

This clonotype was seen more than once but under ten times. V and J are TRBV7-9 and TRBJ1-5; possibly TRBD1 for D (6 bases). The CDR3 contains 14 residues. V was shortened by 2 bases and J by 6 bases, with 11 bases between the two germline ends. The V gene's germline CDR1 is SEHNR and CDR2 FQNEAQ (reference sequence). The CDR3 DNA follows: TGTGCCAGCAGCTTAATGGGAGGGGGTCAGCCCCAGCATTTT. It translates to CASSLMGGGQPQHF.

This clonotype was seen at least ten times. This chain uses TRBV6-2 or TRBV6-3 with TRBJ2-6; no firm D call. V was trimmed by 1 base and J by 0 bases, leaving 10 bases between them. This CDR3 is built from 17 residues. Germline V gives CDR1 MNHEY, CDR2 SVGEGT. CDR3 coding DNA: TGTGCCAGCAGTTACTGGGCAGAAAACTCTGGGGCCAACGTCCTGACTTTC. Its protein product is CASSYWAENSGANVLTF.

Of note for this clonotype: A read error may be the cause here, since a much bigger clone is one base away. The V and J genes are TRBV13 and TRBJ1-1, with D unresolved. The CDR3 consists of 15 residues. Germline CDR1 is PRHDT and CDR2 is FYEKMQ (reference sequence). In DNA, the CDR3 is TGTGCCAGCAGCTTCCGTGAAGCAATGAACACTGAAGCTTCCTTT. This sequence encodes CASSFREAMNTEASF.

With regard to this clonotype: This may be a read error, as it is one base from a much larger clone. The V call is TRBV30, the J call TRBJ2-7, with 10 bases that match TRBD2. This CDR3 has 14 amino acids. Per germline, CDR1 GTSNPN and CDR2 SVGIG (reference sequence). The CDR3 protein is CVWSVLAGSDEQYF. The CDR3 DNA reads TGTGTCTGGAGTGTACTAGCGGGAAGCGACGAGCAGTACTTC.

V and J are TRBV3-1 and TRBJ2-7; D is ambiguous. Germline V lookup: CDR1 LGHDT, CDR2 YNNKEL (reference sequence). V lost 10 bases and J lost 0, with 13 bases in between. This CDR3 region has 13 residues. CDR3 protein: CATSQANSYEQYF. In DNA form, the CDR3 reads TGTGCCACCTCCCAGGCTAACTCCTACGAGCAGTACTTC.

The chain carries TRBV10-1 and TRBJ2-1; D remains ambiguous. Germline V gives CDR1 WNHNN, CDR2 SYGVQD (reference sequence). There are 12 residues in the CDR3. V was cut by 2 bases and J by 6 bases, with 5 bases left in between. The CDR3 loop is CASSEGSNEQFF. CDR3 sequence (DNA): TGCGCCAGCAGTGAGGGCAGCAATGAGCAGTTCTTC.

The genes are TRBV19 and TRBJ1-1; a weak D match, TRBD1 (5 bases). Trimming shortened V by 2 bases and J by 1 base, and 14 bases separated the two germline ends. Germline V gene data show CDR1 as LNHDA and CDR2 as SQIVND (reference sequence). The CDR3 is 16 amino acids. The DNA of the CDR3 is TGTGCCAGTAGTATATTGGGACCAGGACAGAACACTGAAGCTTTCTTT. It encodes CASSILGPGQNTEAFF.